This is a list of T cell receptor beta chains from one sample in a study of OX40 agonist ivuxolimab in advanced cancers. Sequenced by immunoSEQ multiplex PCR; TCRdb stores in-frame clones only, minus some. The sample includes fewer than 40,000 clones, about three quarters seen only once; the top ten take approximately 9.8%. Specimen: CD4+ or CD8+ T cells sorted from blood, collected in a trial of the OX40 agonist ivuxolimab. The receptors stem from an adult with an advanced solid tumor such as melanoma, head and neck, liver or kidney cancer. The CDR3 runs from the conserved cysteine through the conserved F or W. A D gene is named only where the DNA matches it firmly. Size tells how often a clone was seen (once, few, many) or the class of an expanded clone, and some rows leave it out.

d_call: -
v_call: TRBV7-9
j_call: TRBJ1-4
clone_size: -
cdr3_nt: TGTGCCAGCAGCTTCCAGGCAACTAATGAAAAACTGTTTTTT
cdr3_aa: CASSFQATNEKLFF

d_call: -
v_call: TRBV2
j_call: TRBJ2-7
clone_size: few
cdr3_nt: TGTGCCAGCATGCAGGGATCTGGCGAGCAGTACTTC
cdr3_aa: CASMQGSGEQYF

d_call: -
v_call: TRBV28
j_call: TRBJ1-5
clone_size: -
cdr3_nt: TGTGCCAGCAGGAGGGTCACGGCGGGTCAGCCCCAGCATTTT
cdr3_aa: CASRRVTAGQPQHF

d_call: -
v_call: TRBV7-8
j_call: TRBJ2-5
clone_size: -
cdr3_nt: TGTGCCAGCAGCTCCTACAGGGTTCCGTCTCCAGAGACCCAGTACTTC
cdr3_aa: CASSSYRVPSPETQYF

d_call: -
v_call: TRBV6-1
j_call: TRBJ1-4
clone_size: -
cdr3_nt: TGTGCCAGCAGCCAGCTTAGGGGGGCATATGAAAAACTGTTTTTT
cdr3_aa: CASSQLRGAYEKLFF

d_call: -
v_call: TRBV28
j_call: TRBJ2-3
clone_size: -
cdr3_nt: TGTGCCAGCAGTTCCCTTGATACGCAGTATTTT
cdr3_aa: CASSSLDTQYF

d_call: -
v_call: TRBV7-3
j_call: TRBJ2-3
clone_size: -
cdr3_nt: TGTGCCAGCAGCTTAGTTAAGCAGACAGATACGCAGTATTTT
cdr3_aa: CASSLVKQTDTQYF

d_call: TRBD2
v_call: TRBV30
j_call: TRBJ2-1
clone_size: -
cdr3_nt: TGTGCCTGGAGGGCTAGCGGGGGAAAACTACAATTGTTCTTC
cdr3_aa: CAWRASGGKLQLFF

d_call: -
v_call: TRBV5-8
j_call: TRBJ2-7
clone_size: -
cdr3_nt: TGTGCCAGCAGCTTGGGGGGGTTGGAGCAGTACTTC
cdr3_aa: CASSLGGLEQYF

d_call: -
v_call: TRBV18
j_call: TRBJ2-3
clone_size: -
cdr3_nt: TGTGCCAGCTCACGTGCGGACACCTTCACAGATACGCAGTATTTT
cdr3_aa: CASSRADTFTDTQYF

d_call: -
v_call: TRBV6-6
j_call: TRBJ2-3
clone_size: -
cdr3_nt: TGTGCCAGCAGACGGGACAGCACAGATACGCAGTATTTT
cdr3_aa: CASRRDSTDTQYF

d_call: -
v_call: TRBV7-9
j_call: TRBJ1-1
clone_size: -
cdr3_nt: TGTGCCAGCAGCTCGAGGGACGGCATGAACACTGAAGCTTTCTTT
cdr3_aa: CASSSRDGMNTEAFF

d_call: -
v_call: TRBV6-1
j_call: TRBJ2-3
clone_size: once
cdr3_nt: TGTGCCAGCAGTGAAGTCTGGCAGTCATACACAGATACGCAGTATTTT
cdr3_aa: CASSEVWQSYTDTQYF

d_call: -
v_call: TRBV30
j_call: TRBJ1-6
clone_size: -
cdr3_nt: TGTGCCTGGAGTGAAGAGATCTATAATTCACCCCTCCACTTT
cdr3_aa: CAWSEEIYNSPLHF

d_call: -
v_call: TRBV5-1
j_call: TRBJ2-1
clone_size: -
cdr3_nt: TGCGCCAGCAATAACAGATACAATGAGCAGTTCTTC
cdr3_aa: CASNNRYNEQFF